The TCR beta chain under discussion was sequenced for a study of blood T cell repertoires in COVID-19. TCRdb's table, derived via immunoSEQ multiplex PCR, lists solely in-frame clones and lacks some. Of 200,000 to 250,000 clones detected, 88% appear once; the ten largest clones hold about 4%. V lost 6 bases and J lost 7, with 10 bases in between. In germline, CDR1 is LNHDA, CDR2 SQIVND (reference sequence). The CDR3 loop spans 13 amino acids. Participants were placed into cohorts based on the clinical history they reported. The TCR was taken from a woman in her twenties or thirties who had been exposed to COVID-19. Sample: PBMCs or T cells enriched from blood (not recorded which). V and J are TRBV19 and TRBJ1-6; D unclear. The CDR3 sequence: CASSSHTNSPLHF. DNA of the CDR3: TGTGCCAGTAGCTCACATACGAATTCACCCCTCCACTTT. The full variable domain, rest sourced from reference TRBV19 and TRBJ1-6, is DGGITQSPKYLFRKEGQNVTLSCEQNLNHDAMYWYRQDPGQGLRLIYYSQIVNDFQKGDIAEGYSVSREKKESFPLTVTSAQKNPTAFYLCASSSHTNSPLHFGNGTRLTVT.